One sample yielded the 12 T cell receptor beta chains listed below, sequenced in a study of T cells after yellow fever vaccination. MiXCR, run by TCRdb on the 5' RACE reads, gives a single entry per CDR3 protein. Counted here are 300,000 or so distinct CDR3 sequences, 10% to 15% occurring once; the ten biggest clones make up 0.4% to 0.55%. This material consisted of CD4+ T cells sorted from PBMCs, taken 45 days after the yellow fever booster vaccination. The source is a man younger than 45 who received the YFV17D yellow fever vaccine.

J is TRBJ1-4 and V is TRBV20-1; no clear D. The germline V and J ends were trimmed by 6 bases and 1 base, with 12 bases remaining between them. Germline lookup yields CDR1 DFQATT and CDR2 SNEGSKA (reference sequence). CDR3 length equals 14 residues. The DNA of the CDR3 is TGCAGTGCGACCGAAAGTGGAACTAATGAAAAACTGTTTTTT. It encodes CSATESGTNEKLFF.

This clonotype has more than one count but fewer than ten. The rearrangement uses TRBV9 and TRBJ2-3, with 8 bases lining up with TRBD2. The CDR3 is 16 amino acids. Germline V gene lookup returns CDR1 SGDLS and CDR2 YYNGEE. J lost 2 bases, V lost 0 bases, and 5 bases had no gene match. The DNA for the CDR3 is TGTGCCAGCAGCGTAGGCACTAGCGGTTACACAGATACGCAGTATTTT. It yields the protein CASSVGTSGYTDTQYF.

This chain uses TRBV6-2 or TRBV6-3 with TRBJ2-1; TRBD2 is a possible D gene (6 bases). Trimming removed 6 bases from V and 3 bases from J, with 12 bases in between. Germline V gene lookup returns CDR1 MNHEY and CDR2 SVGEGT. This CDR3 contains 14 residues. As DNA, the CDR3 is TGTGCCAGCAGAAAGTTGGGAGGCTACAATGAGCAGTTCTTC. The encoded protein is CASRKLGGYNEQFF.

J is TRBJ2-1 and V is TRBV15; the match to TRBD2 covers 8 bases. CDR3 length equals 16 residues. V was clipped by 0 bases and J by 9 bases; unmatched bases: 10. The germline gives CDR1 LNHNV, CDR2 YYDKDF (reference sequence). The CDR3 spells CATSRDWTSRNREQFF. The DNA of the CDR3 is TGTGCCACCAGCAGAGATTGGACTAGCAGGAATCGTGAGCAGTTCTTC. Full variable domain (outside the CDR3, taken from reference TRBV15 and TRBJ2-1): DAMVIQNPRYQVTQFGKPVTLSCSQTLNHNVMYWYQQKSSQAPKLLFHYYDKDFNNEADTPDNFQSRRPNTSFCFLDIRSPGLGDTAMYLCATSRDWTSRNREQFFGPGTRLTVL.

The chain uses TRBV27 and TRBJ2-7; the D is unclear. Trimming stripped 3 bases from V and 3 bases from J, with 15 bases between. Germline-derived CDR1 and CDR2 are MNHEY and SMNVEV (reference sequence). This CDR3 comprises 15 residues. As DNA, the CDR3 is TGTGCCAGCAGTTTTGAAAGGCTACCTTACTACGAGCAGTACTTC. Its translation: CASSFERLPYYEQYF.

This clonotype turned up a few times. CDR3 coding DNA: TGCGCCAGCAGCTTGGACGGCAGCGGGGACTACGAGCAGTACTTC. Protein: CASSLDGSGDYEQYF. The chain combines TRBV5-1 with TRBJ2-7; 7 positions agree with TRBD2. The length of the CDR3 is 15 residues. The V segment lost 0 bases and the J segment 3 bases; nucleotides outside the gene matches: 6. The germline V gene has CDR1 SGHRS and CDR2 YFSETQ.

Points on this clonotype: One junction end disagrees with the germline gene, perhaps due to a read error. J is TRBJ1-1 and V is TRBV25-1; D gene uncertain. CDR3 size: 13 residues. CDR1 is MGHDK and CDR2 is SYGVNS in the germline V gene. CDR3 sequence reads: CASRELLNTEAFF. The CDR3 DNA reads TGTGCCAGCCGTGAATTGTTGAACACTGAAGCTTTCTTT.

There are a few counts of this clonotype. CDR3 bases: TGTGCCAGCGTGCGGACTAGCGGAACGAACACCGGGGAGCTGTTTTTT. Translating it yields CASVRTSGTNTGELFF. The chain couples TRBV11-2 to TRBJ2-2; 10 positions match TRBD2. Germline CDR1 and CDR2: SGHAT and FQNNGV. With 8 bases clipped from V and 0 bases from J, the junction kept 6 bases outside the gene matches. The CDR3 is made up of 16 amino acids.

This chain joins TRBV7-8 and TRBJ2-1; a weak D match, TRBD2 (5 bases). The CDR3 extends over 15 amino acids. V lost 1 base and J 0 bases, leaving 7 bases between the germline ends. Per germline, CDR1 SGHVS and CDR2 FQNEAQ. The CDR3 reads CASSLVAGSYNEQFF. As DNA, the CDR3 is TGTGCCAGCAGCTTAGTGGCGGGCTCCTACAATGAGCAGTTCTTC.

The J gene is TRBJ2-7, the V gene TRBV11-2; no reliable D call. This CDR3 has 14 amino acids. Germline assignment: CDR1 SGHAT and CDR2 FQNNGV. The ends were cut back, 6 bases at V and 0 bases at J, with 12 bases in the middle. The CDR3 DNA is TGTGCCAGCAGGAGAGAAGAGTCCTCCTACGAGCAGTACTTC. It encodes CASRREESSYEQYF.

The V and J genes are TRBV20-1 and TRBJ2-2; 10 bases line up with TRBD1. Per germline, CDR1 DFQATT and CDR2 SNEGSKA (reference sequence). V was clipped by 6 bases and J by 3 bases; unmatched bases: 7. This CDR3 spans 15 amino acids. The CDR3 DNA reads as TGCAGTGCAACCGCCGGGACAGGGGACACCGGGGAGCTGTTTTTT. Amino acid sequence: CSATAGTGDTGELFF.

The CDR3: CASIGQGKGFGEAFF. In DNA, the CDR3 is TGTGCCAGCATTGGGCAGGGAAAAGGGTTCGGTGAAGCTTTCTTT. The J gene is TRBJ1-1, the V gene TRBV28; D perhaps matches TRBD1 (5 bases). CDR1 and CDR2 from the germline V gene are MDHEN and SYDVKM. V gave up 7 bases and J gave up 7 bases, with 22 bases separating them. This CDR3 comprises 15 residues.